Listed below are T cell receptor beta chains from one sample, sequenced in a study of T cell responses to AZD1222 COVID-19 vaccine. Only in-frame clones appear in the TCRdb table, and some are missing; sequencing was by immunoSEQ multiplex PCR. The repertoire holds 130,000 or so clones, with 75% to 90% as singletons. The sequencing here drew on peripheral blood, taken on day 0 of MenACWY control vaccination. The origin of the receptors is an adult in good health. Each CDR3 is given with its conserved first and last residue. A D gene is named only where the DNA matches it firmly. For some rows the clone size is stated as once, few or many, or as a class when expanded; others skip it.

D gene: NA; J gene: TRBJ1-2; clone size: NA; V gene: TRBV20-1; CDR3 protein: CSASGAIYGYTF; CDR3 DNA: TGCAGTGCTAGTGGGGCTATCTATGGCTACACCTTC
D gene: NA; J gene: TRBJ2-7; clone size: NA; V gene: TRBV6-5; CDR3 protein: CASSFEDGSYEQYF; CDR3 DNA: TGTGCCAGCAGTTTTGAAGATGGGTCGTACGAGCAGTACTTC
D gene: NA; J gene: TRBJ2-5; clone size: NA; V gene: TRBV5-1; CDR3 protein: CASSIVGAETQYF; CDR3 DNA: TGCGCCAGCAGCATCGTGGGGGCGGAGACCCAGTACTTC
D gene: TRBD1; J gene: TRBJ2-5; clone size: NA; V gene: TRBV5-1; CDR3 protein: CASSVGGTGGETQYF; CDR3 DNA: TGCGCCAGCAGCGTTGGGGGGACAGGGGGAGAGACCCAGTACTTC
D gene: NA; J gene: TRBJ1-3; clone size: NA; V gene: TRBV7-2; CDR3 protein: CASSTKQQGRVDTIYF; CDR3 DNA: TGTGCCAGCAGCACGAAACAACAGGGCCGGGTGGACACCATATATTTT
D gene: NA; J gene: TRBJ1-6; clone size: NA; V gene: TRBV9; CDR3 protein: CASSVSSSYNSPLHF; CDR3 DNA: TGTGCCAGCAGCGTAAGCAGCTCCTATAATTCACCCCTCCACTTT
D gene: NA; J gene: TRBJ1-5; clone size: NA; V gene: TRBV6-5; CDR3 protein: CASSPVGQPQHF; CDR3 DNA: TGTGCCAGCAGCCCGGTGGGCCAGCCCCAGCATTTT
D gene: TRBD1; J gene: TRBJ2-5; clone size: NA; V gene: TRBV7-3; CDR3 protein: CASSLTGLRGETQYF; CDR3 DNA: TGTGCCAGCAGCTTAACCGGCCTCAGGGGGGAGACCCAGTACTTC
D gene: NA; J gene: TRBJ2-1; clone size: NA; V gene: TRBV27; CDR3 protein: CASSLPGADEQFF; CDR3 DNA: TGTGCCAGCAGTTTACCCGGGGCCGATGAGCAGTTCTTC
D gene: NA; J gene: TRBJ1-4; clone size: NA; V gene: TRBV5-4; CDR3 protein: CASSLAGSNEKLFF; CDR3 DNA: TGTGCCAGCAGCTTGGCGGGGTCTAATGAAAAACTGTTTTTT
D gene: TRBD2; J gene: TRBJ2-7; clone size: once; V gene: TRBV4-1; CDR3 protein: CASSQRTSGNYEQYF; CDR3 DNA: TGCGCCAGCAGCCAAAGGACTAGCGGGAACTACGAGCAGTACTTC
D gene: TRBD2; J gene: TRBJ2-2; clone size: NA; V gene: TRBV29-1; CDR3 protein: CSVSTGTSVTGELFF; CDR3 DNA: TGCAGCGTTTCAACCGGGACTAGCGTGACCGGGGAGCTGTTTTTT
D gene: NA; J gene: TRBJ1-1; clone size: NA; V gene: TRBV2; CDR3 protein: CASRGSGKNTEAFF; CDR3 DNA: TGTGCCAGCAGAGGATCAGGGAAGAACACTGAAGCTTTCTTT
D gene: NA; J gene: TRBJ2-2; clone size: NA; V gene: TRBV24-1; CDR3 protein: CATSQSGHKTGELFF; CDR3 DNA: TGTGCCACCAGCCAGAGCGGGCACAAAACCGGGGAGCTGTTTTTT
D gene: NA; J gene: TRBJ2-7; clone size: once; V gene: TRBV21-1; CDR3 protein: CASSLRESSYEQYF; CDR3 DNA: TGTGCCAGCAGCTTGCGGGAGAGCTCCTACGAGCAGTACTTC
D gene: TRBD1; J gene: TRBJ2-3; clone size: NA; V gene: TRBV7-9; CDR3 protein: CASSLGQGMDTQYF; CDR3 DNA: TGTGCCAGCAGCCTTGGACAGGGTATGGATACGCAGTATTTT
D gene: TRBD2; J gene: TRBJ2-5; clone size: NA; V gene: TRBV27; CDR3 protein: CASSRSSGISKETQYF; CDR3 DNA: TGTGCCAGCAGTAGGTCTAGCGGGATATCAAAAGAGACCCAGTACTTC
D gene: TRBD2; J gene: TRBJ2-7; clone size: NA; V gene: TRBV3-1/TRBV3-2; CDR3 protein: CASSHGEGKQYF; CDR3 DNA: TGTGCCAGCAGCCATGGGGAGGGCAAGCAGTACTTC
D gene: NA; J gene: TRBJ1-5; clone size: NA; V gene: TRBV7-2; CDR3 protein: CASSSQGGIAQPQHF; CDR3 DNA: TGTGCCAGCAGCTCCCAAGGGGGAATCGCTCAGCCCCAGCATTTT
D gene: NA; J gene: TRBJ2-5; clone size: NA; V gene: TRBV25-1; CDR3 protein: CASGPRYETQYF; CDR3 DNA: TGTGCCAGCGGCCCCCGCTATGAGACCCAGTACTTC
D gene: NA; J gene: TRBJ2-3; clone size: NA; V gene: TRBV6-4; CDR3 protein: CASSDGHRTDTQYF; CDR3 DNA: TGTGCCAGCAGTGATGGACACCGCACAGATACGCAGTATTTT
D gene: NA; J gene: TRBJ1-6; clone size: NA; V gene: TRBV5-1; CDR3 protein: CASSLSGVGSYNSPLHF; CDR3 DNA: TGCGCCAGCAGCTTGTCGGGGGTAGGGTCCTATAATTCACCCCTCCACTTT
D gene: TRBD1; J gene: TRBJ1-1; clone size: NA; V gene: TRBV19; CDR3 protein: CASSIQGANTEAFF; CDR3 DNA: TGTGCCAGTAGTATACAGGGGGCAAACACTGAAGCTTTCTTT
D gene: TRBD1; J gene: TRBJ2-7; clone size: NA; V gene: TRBV10-3; CDR3 protein: CAISVVQGVYEQYF; CDR3 DNA: TGTGCCATCAGTGTAGTACAGGGGGTTTACGAGCAGTACTTC
D gene: NA; J gene: TRBJ2-7; clone size: NA; V gene: TRBV11-2; CDR3 protein: CASSLDLLDLARAYEQYF; CDR3 DNA: TGTGCCAGCAGCTTAGATCTACTCGACTTAGCGAGAGCCTACGAGCAGTACTTC
D gene: TRBD2; J gene: TRBJ2-1; clone size: NA; V gene: TRBV7-3; CDR3 protein: CASSLTFYVWASGSRDNEQFF; CDR3 DNA: TGTGCCAGCAGCTTAACGTTTTATGTTTGGGCTAGCGGCTCAAGGGACAATGAGCAGTTCTTC
D gene: NA; J gene: TRBJ2-2; clone size: NA; V gene: TRBV12-3/TRBV12-4; CDR3 protein: CASIQSGELFF; CDR3 DNA: TGTGCCAGCATCCAGTCCGGGGAGCTGTTTTTT
D gene: TRBD2; J gene: TRBJ2-3; clone size: NA; V gene: TRBV6-6; CDR3 protein: CASSLKPVTSGSTDTQYF; CDR3 DNA: TGTGCCAGCAGCCTAAAACCGGTGACTAGCGGGAGCACAGATACGCAGTATTTT